The 31 T cell receptor beta chains below were found in one sample sequenced in a study of cytomegalovirus exposure and HLA in healthy donors. The PCR made use of 60 Vbeta and 13 Jbeta primers. Sequenced by immunoSEQ multiplex PCR; TCRdb stores in-frame clones only, minus some. The repertoire has 60,000 to 85,000 clones, over 60% of them found once; the top ten carry 9.5% to 13%. The sequenced sample consisted of PBMCs. These receptors all come from a male donor in good health and CMV-seropositive.

The V gene is TRBV9, the J gene TRBJ2-6, with TRBD2 matching 13 bases. This CDR3 spans 19 amino acids. The V gene end was trimmed by 4 bases and the J gene end by 0 bases; junction bases not matched to a gene: 7. Germline CDR1 reads SGDLS; CDR2 reads YYNGEE. CDR3 sequence: CASSPMTSGGYSGANVLTF. As DNA, the CDR3 is TGTGCCAGCAGCCCGATGACTAGCGGGGGGTACTCTGGGGCCAACGTCCTGACTTTC.

V is TRBV18 and J is TRBJ1-3, with 11 bases aligning to TRBD1. V dropped 2 bases and J dropped 7; count of bases not matched to a gene: 4. This CDR3 has 15 residues. The germline V gene encodes CDR1 KGHSH and CDR2 LQKENI. In nucleotides, the CDR3 is TGTGCCAGCTCACCAATAGGACAGGGGGCGAACACCATATATTTT. Its protein product is CASSPIGQGANTIYF.

This clone occurred once. The rearrangement links TRBV9 to TRBJ1-2; D is undetermined. Trimming shortened V by 3 bases and J by 5 bases, and 17 bases separated the two germline ends. This CDR3 comprises 15 residues. Per germline, CDR1 SGDLS and CDR2 YYNGEE. The CDR3 sequence: CASSGRAPEGYGYTF. The CDR3 DNA reads as TGTGCCAGCAGCGGCCGGGCCCCCGAGGGATATGGCTACACCTTC.

The chain couples TRBV9 to TRBJ2-5; 8 nucleotides align to TRBD1. The DNA end is a closer match to TRBJ2-7, so the J assignment may be wrong. Per germline, CDR1 SGDLS and CDR2 YYNGEE. CDR3 length: 16 amino acids. The CDR3 loop reads CASSKYVQGENYEQYF. The CDR3 region has the DNA TGTGCCAGCAGCAAGTACGTACAGGGGGAGAACTACGAGCAGTACTTC.

CDR3 sequence reads: CASSPGGEQFF. CDR3 bases: TGTGCCAGCAGTCCGGGAGGTGAGCAGTTCTTC. The gene calls are TRBV6-5 and TRBJ2-1; 7 nucleotides align to TRBD2. Germline CDR1 and CDR2: MNHEY and SVGAGI. V was pared by 5 bases and J by 9 bases, with 1 base of the junction left unmatched. This CDR3 spans 11 amino acids.

This chain links TRBV30 with TRBJ1-2; tentative D call: TRBD1 (5 bases). This CDR3 has 15 residues. The V end lost 0 bases, the J end lost 1 base, and 12 bases lay between the germline ends. CDR1 GTSNPN and CDR2 SVGIG come from the germline V gene (reference sequence). The CDR3: CAWSVQGALNYGYTF. The CDR3 DNA reads TGTGCCTGGAGTGTCCAGGGCGCGCTTAACTATGGCTACACCTTC.

The rearrangement links TRBV7-9 to TRBJ2-1; 9 bases are a match to TRBD2. The V gene's germline CDR1 is SEHNR and CDR2 FQNEAQ (reference sequence). This CDR3 is built from 15 residues. J was trimmed by 4 bases and V by 1 base; bases with no gene match: 2. CDR3: CASSLVAGAYNEQFF. The DNA of the CDR3 is TGTGCCAGCAGCTTAGTAGCGGGAGCTTACAATGAGCAGTTCTTC.

The chain combines TRBV2 with TRBJ2-3; D is possibly TRBD2 (5 bases). CDR1 and CDR2 (germline): SNHLY, FYNNEI. The CDR3 has 15 amino acids. Deletions cut 4 bases from V and 0 bases from J, with 11 bases between. The CDR3 region is CASSATSVSTDTQYF. Here the CDR3 DNA reads TGTGCCAGCAGTGCAACTAGTGTTAGCACAGATACGCAGTATTTT. Full variable domain (rest looked up from reference TRBV2 and TRBJ2-3): EPEVTQTPSHQVTQMGQEVILRCVPISNHLYFYWYRQILGQKVEFLVSFYNNEISEKSEIFDDQFSVERPDGSNFTLKIRSTKLEDSAMYFCASSATSVSTDTQYFGPGTRLTVL.

The chain is built from TRBV9 and TRBJ2-1, with 12 bases fitting TRBD2. The V gene's germline CDR1 is SGDLS and CDR2 YYNGEE. The J segment lost 10 bases and the V segment lost 2 bases, leaving 7 bases of the junction unmatched. CDR3 size: 15 residues. The CDR3 coding sequence is TGTGCCAGCAGCGTCTGGCTAGCGGGGGGGCGCGAGCAGTTCTTC. This gives the protein CASSVWLAGGREQFF. Supplemented by reference TRBV9 and TRBJ2-1, the full variable domain reads DSGVTQTPKHLITATGQRVTLRCSPRSGDLSVYWYQQSLDQGLQFLIQYYNGEERAKGNILERFSAQQFPDLHSELNLSSLELGDSALYFCASSVWLAGGREQFFGPGTRLTVL.

The V and J genes are TRBV6-5 and TRBJ2-1; unclear D gene. From germline, CDR1 is MNHEY and CDR2 SVGAGI. The CDR3 length is 11 residues. Trimming shortened V by 6 bases and J by 7 bases, and 7 bases separated the two germline ends. The CDR3 DNA reads as TGTGCCAGCAGACTGTTGAATGAGCAGTTCTTC. Its protein is CASRLLNEQFF.

In this sample, this clone turned up a few times. The chain recombines TRBV11-2 with TRBJ2-5, with a weak D call TRBD2 (6 bases). Between the trimmed V and J ends, which lost 1 base and 4 bases, there was a span of 10 bases. This CDR3 contains 14 residues. Germline V gives CDR1 SGHAT, CDR2 FQNNGV. The CDR3 loop is CASSLGVGGETQYF. The CDR3 bases are TGTGCCAGCAGCTTAGGGGTGGGGGGAGAGACCCAGTACTTC.

J is TRBJ2-1 and V is TRBV27, with 14 bases aligning to TRBD2. Germline-derived CDR1 and CDR2 are MNHEY and SMNVEV (reference sequence). Germline trimming cut 1 base from V and 6 bases from J; bases unmatched to any gene: 5. The CDR3 has 17 residues. CDR3 in DNA: TGTGCCAGCAGTTTATTAGGGACTAGCGGGAGATCCAATGAGCAGTTCTTC. Translation gives CASSLLGTSGRSNEQFF.

J is TRBJ2-1 and V is TRBV11-1; a weak D match, TRBD2 (6 bases). Germline CDR1 SGHAT, CDR2 FQDESV (reference sequence). The CDR3 spans 13 residues. V was clipped by 10 bases and J by 7 bases, with 17 bases between them. The CDR3 spells CAISVGDLNEQFF. CDR3 nucleotides: TGTGCCATTTCGGTGGGGGACTTAAATGAGCAGTTCTTC.

CDR3 region: CASSLGRSSYNEQFF. The CDR3 bases are TGTGCCAGCAGCTTGGGCAGGTCCTCCTACAATGAGCAGTTCTTC. The chain employs TRBV5-5 and TRBJ2-1; D gene unclear. Trimming pared 0 bases from V and 0 bases from J, leaving 7 bases between. The CDR3 is 15 residues long. Germline values: CDR1 SGHKS, CDR2 YYEKEE (reference sequence).

This sequence joins TRBV10-3 and TRBJ2-3; maybe TRBD2 (6 bases). V lost 4 bases, J lost 3 bases, and 17 bases lay in between. Germline V CDR1 and CDR2: ENHRY, SYGVKD. This CDR3 is built from 16 residues. The CDR3 protein is CAISGDRGGITDTQYF. The CDR3 coding sequence is TGTGCCATCAGTGGGGATCGGGGAGGTATAACAGATACGCAGTATTTT.

This clone has just a few counts. The CDR3 region is CASSDRTGHREQFF. The CDR3 DNA reads as TGTGCCAGCAGTGATCGGACAGGTCATAGGGAGCAGTTCTTC. This chain uses TRBV6-4 with TRBJ2-1; TRBD1 aligns across 7 bases. Germline trimming cut 3 bases from V and 10 bases from J; bases unmatched to any gene: 9. The CDR3 sequence is 14 residues long. The V gene's germline CDR1 is MRHNA and CDR2 SNTAGT.

This chain uses TRBV11-2 with TRBJ2-3; D perhaps matches TRBD1 (7 bases). Germline V gene lookup returns CDR1 SGHAT and CDR2 FQNNGV. The CDR3 spans 14 residues. The V gene lost 5 bases and the J gene lost 7 bases, with 16 bases spanning the gap. The DNA of the CDR3 is TGTGCCAGCAGCCTGGCAGGGGGGAGGAATACGCAGTATTTT. The encoded protein is CASSLAGGRNTQYF.

V and J are TRBV9 and TRBJ2-7; weak D call: TRBD1 (6 bases). Trimming cost V 4 bases and J 7 bases, with 12 bases left between them. CDR3 length equals 12 residues. Germline loops: CDR1 SGDLS, CDR2 YYNGEE. The chain's CDR3 is CASSFRGDEQYF. The CDR3 DNA is TGTGCCAGCAGCTTCAGGGGAGATGAGCAGTACTTC. Full variable domain (missing parts from reference TRBV9 and TRBJ2-7): DSGVTQTPKHLITATGQRVTLRCSPRSGDLSVYWYQQSLDQGLQFLIQYYNGEERAKGNILERFSAQQFPDLHSELNLSSLELGDSALYFCASSFRGDEQYFGPGTRLTVT.

The chain recombines TRBV9 with TRBJ2-3, with D possibly being TRBD1 (8 bases). This CDR3 has 16 residues. The germline V gene has CDR1 SGDLS and CDR2 YYNGEE. The germline V and J ends were trimmed by 5 bases and 0 bases, with 16 bases remaining between them. CDR3 protein: CASSIRGRGSTDTQYF. In nucleotides, the CDR3 is TGTGCCAGCAGTATCAGGGGGCGGGGGAGCACAGATACGCAGTATTTT.

This clone was found a few times. The chain links TRBV5-1 to TRBJ2-3; 9 positions match TRBD2. Germline CDR1 SGHRS, CDR2 YFSETQ. The CDR3 length is 16 residues. J lost 1 base, V lost 0 bases, and 3 bases had no gene match. The CDR3 sequence is CASSLDLAGRTDTQYF. The CDR3 nucleotides read TGCGCCAGCAGCTTGGACCTAGCGGGGCGCACAGATACGCAGTATTTT.

CDR3 loop: CASSSGLFTDTQYF. Here the CDR3 DNA reads TGTGCCAGCAGTTCGGGACTGTTCACAGATACGCAGTATTTT. The J gene is TRBJ2-3, the V gene TRBV28; the D gene is possibly TRBD2 (6 bases). The V end was cut by 4 bases, the J end by 2 bases, with 10 bases between. The germline V gene encodes CDR1 MDHEN and CDR2 SYDVKM. This CDR3 is 14 amino acids long.

This clone was detected only once. The chain recombines TRBV4-2 with TRBJ2-7; 10 nucleotides match TRBD1. Germline trimming cut 2 bases from V and 4 bases from J; bases unmatched to any gene: 5. The CDR3 loop spans 15 amino acids. Germline-derived CDR1 and CDR2 are LGHNA and YNFKEQ. CDR3 sequence reads: CASSQSGTGAYEQYF. In DNA form, the CDR3 reads TGTGCCAGCAGCCAAAGCGGGACAGGGGCTTACGAGCAGTACTTC.

This clone has a single count. The chain combines TRBV2 with TRBJ2-3; no firm D call. This CDR3 spans 14 amino acids. Trimming took off 10 bases at V and 6 bases at J, with 20 bases between the two ends. Germline lookup yields CDR1 SNHLY and CDR2 FYNNEI. This CDR3 reads CATIRGISPDTQYF. The CDR3, as DNA: TGTGCCACCATTAGAGGAATTAGCCCGGATACGCAGTATTTT. The full variable domain, rest sourced from reference TRBV2 and TRBJ2-3, is EPEVTQTPSHQVTQMGQEVILRCVPISNHLYFYWYRQILGQKVEFLVSFYNNEISEKSEIFDDQFSVERPDGSNFTLKIRSTKLEDSAMYFCATIRGISPDTQYFGPGTRLTVL.

The CDR3 spells CASSPRQGLTDTQYF. The DNA for the CDR3 is TGTGCCAGCAGCCCGAGACAGGGATTAACAGATACGCAGTATTTT. V and J are TRBV7-6 and TRBJ2-3; 7 nucleotides agree with TRBD1. Germline CDR1 reads SGHVS; CDR2 reads FNYEAQ. V lost 5 bases and J lost 3; bases outside the gene matches: 8. The CDR3 contains 15 residues.

The rearrangement joins TRBV6-1 to TRBJ1-2; the D is unclear. With 9 bases removed from V and 3 bases from J, the gap between germline ends came to 14 bases. In germline, CDR1 is MNHNS, CDR2 SASEGT. The CDR3 is made up of 13 amino acids. CDR3 residues: CASREGVDYGYTF. In nucleotides, the CDR3 is TGTGCCAGTCGGGAGGGTGTGGACTATGGCTACACCTTC.

Notes on this clone: One junction end disagrees with the germline gene, perhaps due to a read error. J is TRBJ1-2 and V is TRBV6-5, with 7 nucleotides matching TRBD1. The germline CDR1 and CDR2 sequences are MNHEY and SVGAGI. The CDR3 covers 14 residues. CDR3 sequence reads: CASSPGTVNYGYTF. CDR3 bases: TGTGCCAGCAGTCCCGGGACAGTGAACTATGGCTACACTTTC.

The chain links TRBV7-2 to TRBJ2-6; TRBD1 matches at 8 bases. V dropped 5 bases and J dropped 1; count of bases not matched to a gene: 10. The CDR3 runs 18 residues. Germline loops: CDR1 SGHTA, CDR2 FQGNSA. The CDR3 DNA reads TGTGCCAGCAGCCCAGGTCCCCAGGGGGCTTCTGGGGCCAACGTCCTGACTTTC. Translated: CASSPGPQGASGANVLTF.

This clone has more than one count but fewer than ten. The rearrangement uses TRBV5-1 and TRBJ2-1; TRBD2 matches 8 bases. J gave up 5 bases and V 6 bases, and 7 bases lay outside the gene matches. From germline, CDR1 is SGHRS and CDR2 YFSETQ. This CDR3 has 14 residues. The CDR3 region is CASTIGGENNEQFF. In nucleotides, the CDR3 is TGCGCCAGCACAATCGGGGGGGAAAACAATGAGCAGTTCTTC.

V is TRBV29-1 and J is TRBJ1-4; a weak D match, TRBD1 (5 bases). The germline V and J ends were trimmed by 7 bases and 10 bases, with 19 bases remaining between them. Germline V gene sequence: CDR1 SQVTM, CDR2 ANQGSEA. The CDR3 sequence is 13 residues long. The CDR3 sequence: CSAGTGWSGKLFF. The CDR3 nucleotides are TGCAGCGCCGGGACTGGATGGAGCGGAAAACTGTTTTTT.

The CDR3 coding sequence is TGTGCCAGTAGCATGAGAAGGGGTACTGGGGCCAACGTCCTGACTTTC. This gives the protein CASSMRRGTGANVLTF. V usage is TRBV19 and J usage is TRBJ2-6, with D perhaps matching TRBD1 (5 bases). Trimming shortened V by 6 bases and J by 2 bases, and 14 bases separated the two germline ends. The CDR3 is made up of 16 amino acids. Germline V lookup: CDR1 LNHDA, CDR2 SQIVND (reference sequence).

In this sample, this clone turned up a few times. The V call is TRBV28, the J call TRBJ2-5, with 10 positions matching TRBD2. Per germline, CDR1 MDHEN and CDR2 SYDVKM. V trimming: 8 bases; J trimming: 2 bases; junction bases outside the gene matches: 11. CDR3 size: 16 residues. The CDR3 nucleotides are TGTGCCAGCGCTCAGATAGCGGGGGGACTGCAAGAGACCCAGTACTTC. Its translation is CASAQIAGGLQETQYF.